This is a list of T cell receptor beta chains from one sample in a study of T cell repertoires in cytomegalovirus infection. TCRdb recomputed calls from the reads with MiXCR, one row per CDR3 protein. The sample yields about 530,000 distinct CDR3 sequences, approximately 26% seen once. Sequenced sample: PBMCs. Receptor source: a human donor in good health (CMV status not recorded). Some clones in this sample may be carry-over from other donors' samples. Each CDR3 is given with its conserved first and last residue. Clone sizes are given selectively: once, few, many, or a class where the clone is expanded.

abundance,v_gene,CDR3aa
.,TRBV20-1,CSASSGGRNSGNTIYF
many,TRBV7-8,CASSFRQGLDTQYF
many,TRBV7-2,CASSQRQDNEQFF
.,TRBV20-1,CSAIAPSSYEQYF
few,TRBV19,CASSSRTGRNQPQHF
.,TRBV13,CASKGTGVDEKLFF
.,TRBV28,CASSLSQFASGRAGEQYF
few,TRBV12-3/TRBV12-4,CASSSSGRRTDTQYF
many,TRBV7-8,CASSLWREHRTGELFF
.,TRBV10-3,CAISGTPNTEAFF
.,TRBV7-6,CASSLDRGHETQYF
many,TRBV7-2,CASSLSRDRSLGDF
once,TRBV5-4,CASSLTGTSEETQYF
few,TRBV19,CASSIQRELFTDTQYF
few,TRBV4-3,CASSQGPGTGFHEQYF
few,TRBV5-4,CASSLDVLVASPGNEQFF
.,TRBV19,CASTPPDRVPQGSNQPQHF
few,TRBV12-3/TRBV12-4,CASSPGHSADTQYF
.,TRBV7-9,CASGAAGGGTDTQYF
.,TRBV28,CASSSPGELFF
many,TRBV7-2,CASSLGGAGGTYNEQFF
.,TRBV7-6,CANSQRTDQETQYF